Sequencing of this T cell receptor beta chain was carried out in a study of blood T cell repertoires in COVID-19. On the study more broadly: The United States, Italy and Spain supplied acute and convalescent COVID-19 samples. The cDNA or gDNA used as material had been derived from T cells, B-cell-depleted T cells, or PBMCs.

After removal of 6 bases from V and 1 base from J, the junction contained 8 bases not matched to a gene. The germline gives CDR1 MNHEY, CDR2 SVGAGI. This CDR3 has 15 amino acids. Per the study methods: Amplification of reference gene primers provided the estimated nucleated cell counts. Only in-frame clones appear in the TCRdb table, and some are missing; sequencing was by immunoSEQ multiplex PCR. D and trimming come from the DNA, and the V and J calls and clone size come from that table. The table includes 130,000 to 150,000 clones, roughly 90% detected once. The sequencing input was peripheral blood. The source of this sequence is a man between 65 and 79 years old with acute or convalescent COVID-19. This sequence joins TRBV6-5 and TRBJ1-2; 7 bases map to TRBD1. CDR3 protein: CASRKTGPRNYGYTF. The CDR3 region has the DNA TGTGCCAGCAGGAAGACAGGGCCGCGTAACTATGGCTACACCTTC.